This T cell receptor beta chain comes out of a study of control samples from healthy donors and cancer patients. This clone was recorded only once. V lost 3 bases, J lost 4 bases, and 9 bases stayed unmatched. Looked up from germline, CDR1 is SGHRS and CDR2 is YFSETQ. The CDR3 is made up of 17 amino acids. Method: immunoSEQ multiplex PCR; TCRdb's copy keeps in-frame clones and lacks some. Among tens of thousands of clones, approximately 84% were seen once, and the ten largest hold under 40%. The chain combines TRBV5-1 with TRBJ2-6; 8 bases agree with TRBD1. The clonotype comes from a man between 65 and 79 years old with lung cancer. Sequenced: PBMCs. The CDR3 region is CASSSGGRGLGANVLTF. The CDR3 DNA follows: TGCGCCAGCAGCTCCGGGGGCAGGGGGCTAGGGGCCAACGTCCTGACTTTC.